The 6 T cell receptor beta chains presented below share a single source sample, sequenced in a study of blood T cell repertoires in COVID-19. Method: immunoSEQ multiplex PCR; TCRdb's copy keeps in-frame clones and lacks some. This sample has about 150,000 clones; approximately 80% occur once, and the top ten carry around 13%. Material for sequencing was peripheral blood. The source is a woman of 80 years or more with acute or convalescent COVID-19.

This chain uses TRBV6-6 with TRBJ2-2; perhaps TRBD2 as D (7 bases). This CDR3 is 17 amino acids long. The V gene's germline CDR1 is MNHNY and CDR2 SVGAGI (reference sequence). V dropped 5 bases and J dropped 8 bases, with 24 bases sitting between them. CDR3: CASSPSLLAARGGELFF. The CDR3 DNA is TGTGCCAGCAGTCCCAGCCTCCTAGCGGCAAGGGGGGGGGAGCTGTTTTTT.

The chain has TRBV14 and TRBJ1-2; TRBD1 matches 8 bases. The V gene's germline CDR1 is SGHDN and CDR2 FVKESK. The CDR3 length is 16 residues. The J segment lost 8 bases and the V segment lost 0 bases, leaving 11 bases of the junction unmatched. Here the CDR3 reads CASSQDSGQGWSGYTF. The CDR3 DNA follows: TGTGCCAGCAGCCAAGACTCAGGACAGGGATGGAGCGGCTACACCTTC.

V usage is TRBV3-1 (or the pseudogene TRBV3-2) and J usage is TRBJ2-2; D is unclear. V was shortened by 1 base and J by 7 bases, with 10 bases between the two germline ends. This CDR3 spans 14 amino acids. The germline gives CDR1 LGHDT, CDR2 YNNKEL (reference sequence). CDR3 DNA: TGTGCCAGCAGCCAAGTGACAAGTATCGGGGAGCTGTTTTTT. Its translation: CASSQVTSIGELFF.

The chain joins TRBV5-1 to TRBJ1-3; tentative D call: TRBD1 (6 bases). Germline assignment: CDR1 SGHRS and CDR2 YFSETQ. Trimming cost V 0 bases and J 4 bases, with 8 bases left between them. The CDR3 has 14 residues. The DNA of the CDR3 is TGCGCCAGCAGCTTGGGACAGGAAGGAAACACCATATATTTT. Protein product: CASSLGQEGNTIYF.

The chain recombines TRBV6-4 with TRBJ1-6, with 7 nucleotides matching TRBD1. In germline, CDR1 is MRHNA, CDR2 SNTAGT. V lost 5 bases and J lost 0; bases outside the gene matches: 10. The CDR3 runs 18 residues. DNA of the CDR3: TGTGCCAGCAGTCCCGCCCCGACAGGGTACTCCTATAATTCACCCCTCCACTTT. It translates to CASSPAPTGYSYNSPLHF.

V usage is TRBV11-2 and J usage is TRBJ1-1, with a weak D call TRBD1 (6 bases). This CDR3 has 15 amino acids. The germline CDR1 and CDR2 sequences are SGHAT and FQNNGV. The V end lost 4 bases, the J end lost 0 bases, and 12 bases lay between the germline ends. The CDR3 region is CASSYSRGMNTEAFF. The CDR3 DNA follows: TGTGCCAGCAGCTACTCTAGGGGGATGAACACTGAAGCTTTCTTT.